The rows below give T cell receptor beta chains drawn from one sample of a study of blood T cell repertoires in COVID-19. Assay: immunoSEQ multiplex PCR; the TCRdb copy retains only in-frame clones and omits some. The sample lists 350,000 to 500,000 clones; roughly 90% were seen once. The material sequenced was PBMCs or T cells enriched from blood (not recorded which). These receptor sequences come from a young woman who had been exposed to COVID-19. The CDR3 runs from the conserved cysteine through the conserved F or W. The order of the fields is clone size, D gene, V gene, J gene, CDR3 protein, CDR3 DNA. The D gene is left open where the match is weak. Expanded clones get a size class; other rows say once, few or many, or leave the size out.

>.|.|TRBV19|TRBJ1-2
CASSIDGAGAAYTF
TGTGCCAGTAGTATAGATGGGGCAGGGGCCGCTTACACCTTC
>.|TRBD1|TRBV9|TRBJ1-2
CASSTTTNRGDGYTF
TGTGCCAGCAGCACTACTACGAACAGGGGTGACGGCTACACCTTC
>.|.|TRBV10-2|TRBJ1-5
CASSEESGLSNQPQHF
TGCGCCAGCAGTGAAGAGTCAGGGCTTAGCAATCAGCCCCAGCATTTT
>.|.|TRBV9|TRBJ2-2
CASSAPFAGKDTGELFF
TGTGCCAGCAGCGCTCCCTTTGCGGGGAAGGACACCGGGGAGCTGTTTTTT
>.|TRBD1|TRBV5-1|TRBJ1-1
CASGGQPATEAFF
TGCGCCAGCGGGGGACAGCCGGCCACTGAAGCTTTCTTT
>.|.|TRBV25-1|TRBJ1-2
CASGGPERYYTF
TGTGCCAGCGGAGGACCCGAGAGATACTACACCTTC
>once|.|TRBV18|TRBJ2-2
CASSPPGTVSGELFF
TGTGCCAGCTCACCACCCGGGACTGTCTCCGGGGAGCTGTTTTTT
>.|TRBD1|TRBV19|TRBJ1-1
CASTDGQGDTEAFF
TGTGCCAGTACCGACGGACAGGGGGACACTGAAGCTTTCTTT
>.|.|TRBV27|TRBJ2-7
CASSFRGASPYEQYF
TGTGCCAGCAGTTTTAGGGGTGCATCTCCCTACGAGCAGTACTTC
>.|.|TRBV5-4|TRBJ1-6
CASSRDTNSPLHF
TGTGCCAGCAGCAGAGACACGAATTCACCCCTCCACTTT
>once|TRBD1|TRBV19|TRBJ1-1
CAATGTGGMNTEAFF
TGTGCCGCTACCGGGACAGGTGGAATGAACACTGAAGCTTTCTTT
>.|TRBD2|TRBV11-2|TRBJ2-1
CASRFRRLAGANEQFF
TGTGCCAGCAGATTTAGGAGACTAGCGGGGGCCAATGAGCAGTTCTTC
>.|.|TRBV15|TRBJ2-5
CATSRGREETQYF
TGTGCCACCAGCAGAGGGAGGGAAGAGACCCAGTACTTC
>.|.|TRBV4-3|TRBJ2-2
CASSQDLVEGRGNTGELFF
TGCGCCAGCAGCCAAGATCTTGTTGAGGGCAGGGGGAACACCGGGGAGCTGTTTTTT
>.|TRBD2|TRBV5-1|TRBJ2-1
CASSDGLAGGSRDEQFF
TGCGCCAGCAGCGACGGACTAGCGGGGGGGTCCAGGGATGAGCAGTTCTTC
>.|TRBD1|TRBV6-2/TRBV6-3|TRBJ1-3
CASSAGTERNTIYF
TGTGCCAGCAGCGCCGGGACAGAGAGAAACACCATATATTTT
>.|TRBD2|TRBV14|TRBJ2-5
CASSRAGVTQYF
TGTGCCAGCAGCCGCGCGGGGGTTACCCAGTACTTC
>.|.|TRBV21-1|TRBJ2-1
CASSKGRTGWRYYNEQFF
TGTGCCAGCAGCAAAGGACGGACAGGGTGGCGTTACTACAATGAGCAGTTCTTC
>once|.|TRBV24-1|TRBJ1-4
CATSDGQGLPNEKLFF
TGTGCCACCAGTGATGGGCAGGGGTTGCCTAATGAAAAACTGTTTTTT
>.|TRBD1|TRBV6-5|TRBJ1-6
CASSPGTEVSPLHF
TGTGCCAGCAGTCCCGGGACAGAGGTTTCACCCCTCCACTTT
>once|.|TRBV11-2|TRBJ2-3
CASSLRETKLTHTDTQYF
TGTGCCAGCAGCTTACGTGAGACTAAACTGACACACACAGATACGCAGTATTTT
>.|.|TRBV4-3|TRBJ2-7
CASSQERRTDETYEQYF
TGCGCCAGCAGCCAAGAACGAAGGACAGACGAAACCTACGAGCAGTACTTC
>.|.|TRBV2|TRBJ1-4
CASNGTPNEKLFF
TGTGCCAGCAACGGGACACCCAACGAAAAACTGTTTTTT
>.|.|TRBV15|TRBJ1-4
CATSRDRGVGEKLFF
TGTGCCACCAGCAGAGATCGGGGGGTGGGTGAAAAACTGTTTTTT